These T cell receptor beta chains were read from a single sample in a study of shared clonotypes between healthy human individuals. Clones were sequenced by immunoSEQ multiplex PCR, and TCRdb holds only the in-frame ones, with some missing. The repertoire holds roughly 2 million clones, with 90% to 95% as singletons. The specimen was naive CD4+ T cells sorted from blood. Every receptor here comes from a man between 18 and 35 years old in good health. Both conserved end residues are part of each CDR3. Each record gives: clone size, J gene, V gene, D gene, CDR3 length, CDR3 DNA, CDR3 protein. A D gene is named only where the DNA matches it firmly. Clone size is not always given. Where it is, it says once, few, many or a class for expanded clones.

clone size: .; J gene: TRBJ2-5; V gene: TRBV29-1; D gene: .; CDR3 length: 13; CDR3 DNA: TGCAGCGTTGAAGGTAGGGGTCGAGAGACCCAGTACTTC; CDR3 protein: CSVEGRGRETQYF
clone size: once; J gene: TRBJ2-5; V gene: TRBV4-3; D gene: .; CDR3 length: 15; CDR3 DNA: TGCGCCAGCAGCCAAGGAGGGAGCGGTCAAGAGACCCAGTACTTC; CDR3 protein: CASSQGGSGQETQYF
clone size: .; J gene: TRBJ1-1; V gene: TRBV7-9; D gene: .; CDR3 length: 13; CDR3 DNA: TGTGCCAGCAACACAGAGGGGAACACTGAAGCTTTCTTT; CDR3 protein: CASNTEGNTEAFF
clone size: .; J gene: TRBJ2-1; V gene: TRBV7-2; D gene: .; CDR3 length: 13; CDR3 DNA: TGTGCCAGCAGCCTGGGGAGATACAATGAGCAGTTCTTC; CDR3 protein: CASSLGRYNEQFF
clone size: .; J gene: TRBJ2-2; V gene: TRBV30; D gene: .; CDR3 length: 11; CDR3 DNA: TGTGCGTTCGCTGGGGCAGGGGAGCTGTTTTTT; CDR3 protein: CAFAGAGELFF
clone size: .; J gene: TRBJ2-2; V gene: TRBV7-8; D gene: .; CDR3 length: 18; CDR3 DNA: TGTGCCAGCAGCTTAAGCCCCGCAGGGGACGGGAACACCGGGGAGCTGTTTTTT; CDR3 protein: CASSLSPAGDGNTGELFF
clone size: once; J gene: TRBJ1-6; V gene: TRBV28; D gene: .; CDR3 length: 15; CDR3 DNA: TGTGCCAGCAGTTTGACAGGTGGTGGGGATTCACCCCTCCACTTT; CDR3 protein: CASSLTGGGDSPLHF
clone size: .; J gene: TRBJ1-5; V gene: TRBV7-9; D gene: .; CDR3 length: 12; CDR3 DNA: TGTGCCAGCACAAGGCTGGATCAGCCCCAGCATTTT; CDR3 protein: CASTRLDQPQHF
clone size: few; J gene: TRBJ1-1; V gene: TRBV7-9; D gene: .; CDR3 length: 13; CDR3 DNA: TGTGCCAGCAGCTTAGTTTCGGGCAGCGAAGCTTTCTTT; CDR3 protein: CASSLVSGSEAFF
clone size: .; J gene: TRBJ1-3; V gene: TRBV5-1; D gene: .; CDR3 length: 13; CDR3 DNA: TGCGCCAGCAGCTTGGGGCCTGGAAACACCATATATTTT; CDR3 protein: CASSLGPGNTIYF
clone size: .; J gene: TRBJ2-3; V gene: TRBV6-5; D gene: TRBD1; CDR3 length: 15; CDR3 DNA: TGTGCCAGCAGTTACGGGACAGGGGGGGCAGATACGCAGTATTTT; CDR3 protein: CASSYGTGGADTQYF
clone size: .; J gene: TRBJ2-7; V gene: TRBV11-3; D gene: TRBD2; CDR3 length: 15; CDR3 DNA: TGTGCCAGCAGCTTAGTTCCGGGAGGGCCTTACGAGCAGTACTTC; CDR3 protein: CASSLVPGGPYEQYF
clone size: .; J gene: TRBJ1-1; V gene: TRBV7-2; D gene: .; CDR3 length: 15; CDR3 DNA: TGTGCCAGCAGCTCAGCGTCCCGACAGTACACTGAAGCTTTCTTT; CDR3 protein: CASSSASRQYTEAFF
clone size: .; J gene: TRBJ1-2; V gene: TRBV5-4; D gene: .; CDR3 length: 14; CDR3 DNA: TGTGCCAGCCATCGTCCGGAGAGTAATCAAGGCTACACCTTC; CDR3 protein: CASHRPESNQGYTF
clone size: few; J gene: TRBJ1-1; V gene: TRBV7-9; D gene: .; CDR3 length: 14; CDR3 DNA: TGTGCCAGCAGCTTAGGTCAACCAGGCACTGAAGCTTTCTTT; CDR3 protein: CASSLGQPGTEAFF
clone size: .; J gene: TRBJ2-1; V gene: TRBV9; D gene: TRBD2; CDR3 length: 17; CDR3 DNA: TGTGCCAGCAGCGTCCAGGTACTAGCGGGAGGCTACAATGAGCAGTTCTTC; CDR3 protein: CASSVQVLAGGYNEQFF
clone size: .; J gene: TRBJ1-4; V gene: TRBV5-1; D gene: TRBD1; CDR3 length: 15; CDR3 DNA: TGCGCCAGCAGCTCTGGGACAGGGGTAGGAGAAAAACTGTTTTTT; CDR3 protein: CASSSGTGVGEKLFF
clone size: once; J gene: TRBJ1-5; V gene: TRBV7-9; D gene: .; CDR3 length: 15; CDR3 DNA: TGTGCCAGCAGCTTGGAGGGATGGGGCAATCAGCCCCAGCATTTT; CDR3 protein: CASSLEGWGNQPQHF
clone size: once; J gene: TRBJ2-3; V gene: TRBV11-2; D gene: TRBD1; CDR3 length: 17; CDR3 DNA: TGTGCCAGCAGCTTAGCCCTTCCGGGACAGATCACAGATACGCAGTATTTT; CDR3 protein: CASSLALPGQITDTQYF
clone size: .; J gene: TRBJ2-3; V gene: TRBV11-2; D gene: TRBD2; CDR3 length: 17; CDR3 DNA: TGTGCCAGCAGCTTCCTCCCTAGCGGGGGGGCGACAGATACGCAGTATTTT; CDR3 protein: CASSFLPSGGATDTQYF
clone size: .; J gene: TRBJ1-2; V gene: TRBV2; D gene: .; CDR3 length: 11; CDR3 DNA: TGTGCCAGCAGGGACCTTTATGGCTACACCTTC; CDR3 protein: CASRDLYGYTF
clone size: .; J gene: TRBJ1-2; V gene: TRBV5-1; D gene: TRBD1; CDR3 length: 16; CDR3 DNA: TGCGCCAGCAGCATCGGGACAGGGGGCCAACTCTATGGCTACACCTTC; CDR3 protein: CASSIGTGGQLYGYTF
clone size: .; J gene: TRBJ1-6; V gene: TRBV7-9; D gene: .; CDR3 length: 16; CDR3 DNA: TGTGCCAGCAGCCCCGGGAATAGTGATTGGAATTCACCCCTCCACTTT; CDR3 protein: CASSPGNSDWNSPLHF
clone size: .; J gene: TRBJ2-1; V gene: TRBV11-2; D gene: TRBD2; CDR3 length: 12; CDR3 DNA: TGTGCCAGCCGGACTAGCTCCAATGAGCAGTTCTTC; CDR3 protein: CASRTSSNEQFF
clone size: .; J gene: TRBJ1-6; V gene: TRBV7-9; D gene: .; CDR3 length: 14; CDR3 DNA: TGTGCCAGCAGCCAGGGACGGGATAATTCACCCCTCCACTTT; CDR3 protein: CASSQGRDNSPLHF
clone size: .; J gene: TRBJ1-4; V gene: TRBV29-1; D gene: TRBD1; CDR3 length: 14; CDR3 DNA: TGCAGCGTTGGACAGGGGCTTAGTAATGAAAAACTGTTTTTT; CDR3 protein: CSVGQGLSNEKLFF
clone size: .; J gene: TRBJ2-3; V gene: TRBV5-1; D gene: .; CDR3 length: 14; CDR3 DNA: TGCGCCAGCAGCTTCGGGACAAGCACAGATACGCAGTATTTT; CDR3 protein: CASSFGTSTDTQYF
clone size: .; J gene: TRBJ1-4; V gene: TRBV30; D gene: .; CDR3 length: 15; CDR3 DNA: TGTGCCTGGAGTGCGGGGACTGCTCGGGATGAAAAACTGTTTTTT; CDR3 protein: CAWSAGTARDEKLFF
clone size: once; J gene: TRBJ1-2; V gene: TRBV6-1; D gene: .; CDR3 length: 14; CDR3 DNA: TGTGCCAGCAGTCCCCAGGAGACTGGCTATGGCTACACCTTC; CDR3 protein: CASSPQETGYGYTF
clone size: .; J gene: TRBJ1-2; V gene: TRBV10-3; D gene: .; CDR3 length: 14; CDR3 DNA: TGTGCCATCAGCCACGGACAGATTAACTATGGCTACACCTTC; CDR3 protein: CAISHGQINYGYTF
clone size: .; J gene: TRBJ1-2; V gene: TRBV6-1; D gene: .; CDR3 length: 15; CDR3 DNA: TGTGCCAGCAGTGAATCCATCCAAGACCACTATGGCTACACCTTC; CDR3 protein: CASSESIQDHYGYTF
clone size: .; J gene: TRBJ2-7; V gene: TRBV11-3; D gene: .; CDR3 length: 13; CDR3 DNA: TGTGCCAGCAGCTACAGGGCCCACTACGAGCAGTACTTC; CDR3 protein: CASSYRAHYEQYF
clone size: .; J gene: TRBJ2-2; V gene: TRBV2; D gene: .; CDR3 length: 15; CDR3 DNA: TGTGCCAGCAGTGATCAGGCAGGGTTTTCTCGGGAGCTGTTTTTT; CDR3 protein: CASSDQAGFSRELFF
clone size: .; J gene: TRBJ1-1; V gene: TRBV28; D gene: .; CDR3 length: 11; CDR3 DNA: TGTGCCAGCAGCGACTCACCCGGGGCTTTCTTT; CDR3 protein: CASSDSPGAFF
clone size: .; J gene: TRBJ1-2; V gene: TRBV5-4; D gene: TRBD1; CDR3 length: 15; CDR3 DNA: TGTGCCAGCAGCGCCCGGGACAGGGGAGGATATGGCTACACCTTC; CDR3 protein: CASSARDRGGYGYTF
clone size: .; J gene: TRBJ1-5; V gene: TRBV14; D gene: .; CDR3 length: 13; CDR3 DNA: TGTGCCAGCAGCCCCGGGCCAGATCAGCCCCAGCATTTT; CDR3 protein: CASSPGPDQPQHF
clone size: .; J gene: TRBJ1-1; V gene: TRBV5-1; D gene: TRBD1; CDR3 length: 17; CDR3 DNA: TGCGCCAGCAGCTCCGGACGGACAGGGGTCGGGAACACTGAAGCTTTCTTT; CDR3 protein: CASSSGRTGVGNTEAFF
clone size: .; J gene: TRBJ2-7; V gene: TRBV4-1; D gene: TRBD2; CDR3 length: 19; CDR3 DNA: TGCGCCAGCAGCCAACTCTCCCTGGCCGGACTAGCGGGGAGAAACGAGCAGTACTTC; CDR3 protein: CASSQLSLAGLAGRNEQYF
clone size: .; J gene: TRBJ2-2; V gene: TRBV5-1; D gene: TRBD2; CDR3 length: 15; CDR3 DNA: TGCGCCAGCAGCTTAGGGACTAGCTTCGCCGGGGAGCTGTTTTTT; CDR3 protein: CASSLGTSFAGELFF